The rows below give T cell receptor beta chains drawn from one sample of a study of shared clonotypes between healthy human individuals. Generated by immunoSEQ multiplex PCR, the TCRdb table keeps only in-frame clones and is missing some. The sample yields over 2,000,000 clones, about 94% seen once. The sample comprised naive CD8+ T cells from PBMCs. The source of these receptors is a man aged 18 to 30 in good health. Some clones in this sample may be carry-over from other donors' samples. Both conserved end residues are part of each CDR3. The order of the fields is D gene, V gene, CDR3 length, clone size, J gene, CDR3 protein, CDR3 DNA. D genes are given only for firm matches. Clone size appears in some rows only: once, few, many, or a class for an expanded clone.

>TRBD1|TRBV9|18|-|TRBJ1-2
CASSVGGTGTSVYYGYTF
TGTGCCAGCAGCGTAGGAGGGACAGGCACTTCGGTGTACTATGGCTACACCTTC
>-|TRBV28|16|-|TRBJ1-4
CASSMGREGLNEKLFF
TGTGCCAGCAGTATGGGAAGGGAGGGCCTTAATGAAAAACTGTTTTTT
>-|TRBV27|14|-|TRBJ1-1
CASSLNPGGTEAFF
TGTGCCAGCAGTTTAAACCCGGGAGGCACTGAAGCTTTCTTT
>TRBD2|TRBV7-9|18|-|TRBJ2-7
CASSPTRTSGMNTYEQYF
TGTGCCAGCAGCCCAACCAGGACTAGCGGGATGAACACCTACGAGCAGTACTTC
>TRBD2|TRBV27|17|-|TRBJ2-5
CASSQTGTTLPQETQYF
TGTGCCAGCAGCCAGACCGGGACTACCTTACCCCAAGAGACCCAGTACTTC
>-|TRBV5-1|15|-|TRBJ2-7
CASSLASRYSYEQYF
TGCGCCAGCAGCTTGGCCTCCCGTTACTCCTACGAGCAGTACTTC
>TRBD1|TRBV28|15|-|TRBJ2-1
CASSLGTEVYNEQFF
TGTGCCAGCAGCCTAGGGACAGAAGTCTACAATGAGCAGTTCTTC
>TRBD2|TRBV25-1|13|-|TRBJ2-2
CASSRGVPGELFF
TGTGCCAGTTCACGGGGGGTCCCCGGGGAGCTGTTTTTT
>TRBD1|TRBV27|14|few|TRBJ1-2
CASMEAGGYYGYTF
TGTGCCAGCATGGAGGCAGGGGGGTACTATGGCTACACCTTC
>-|TRBV7-9|13|-|TRBJ2-3
CASRPGIGDTQYF
TGTGCCAGCAGACCCGGGATTGGAGATACGCAGTATTTT
>-|TRBV5-4|14|-|TRBJ2-7
CASSPATAYYEQYF
TGTGCCAGCAGCCCCGCGACGGCATACTACGAGCAGTACTTC
>-|TRBV29-1|14|-|TRBJ1-2
CSVESPRRPYGYTF
TGCAGCGTTGAAAGTCCACGCAGGCCCTATGGCTACACCTTC
>-|TRBV28|13|-|TRBJ2-7
CASSLRRAYEQYF
TGTGCCAGCAGTTTAAGGAGGGCCTACGAGCAGTACTTC
>-|TRBV28|14|-|TRBJ2-3
CASSLGVDLDTQYF
TGTGCCAGCAGTTTAGGGGTAGATTTGGATACGCAGTATTTT
>TRBD2|TRBV4-3|16|-|TRBJ2-2
CASSRGRRGGTGELFF
TGCGCCAGCAGCCGCGGGAGGCGAGGGGGTACCGGGGAGCTGTTTTTT
>TRBD2|TRBV6-1|14|-|TRBJ2-2
CASSSGTITGELFF
TGTGCCAGCAGTTCCGGGACTATTACCGGGGAGCTGTTTTTT
>-|TRBV29-1|11|-|TRBJ2-3
CSVRRADTQYF
TGCAGCGTAAGAAGAGCAGATACGCAGTATTTT
>-|TRBV7-9|12|-|TRBJ1-2
CASSLVIYGYTF
TGTGCCAGCAGCTTAGTAATTTATGGCTACACCTTC
>-|TRBV21-1|16|-|TRBJ1-3
CASSKGLRGSGNTIYF
TGTGCCAGCAGCAAAGGACTGCGGGGGTCTGGAAACACCATATATTTT
>-|TRBV28|14|-|TRBJ2-4
CASASVRAGNIQYF
TGTGCCAGCGCGTCGGTTCGGGCGGGGAACATTCAGTACTTC